A selection of T cell receptor beta chains follows, all from one sample in a study of PD-1 blockade in mismatch repair-deficient tumors. This table comes from immunoSEQ multiplex PCR, and its TCRdb copy is limited to in-frame clones, with some not included. The sample contains 65,000 to 80,000 clones, around four fifths of which appear only once. Sample: peripheral blood, taken 2 weeks after starting pembrolizumab. All receptors come from an adult with mismatch repair-deficient cancer. Each CDR3 is given with its conserved first and last residue. Fields, in order: J gene, clone size, D gene, V gene, CDR3 DNA, CDR3 protein. D genes are given only for firm matches. Clone sizes are given selectively: once, few, many, or a class where the clone is expanded.

j_call: TRBJ1-1
clone_size: .
d_call: .
v_call: TRBV7-9
cdr3_nt: TGTGCCAGCAGCTTGGGGGGTACAAACACTGAAGCTTTCTTT
cdr3_aa: CASSLGGTNTEAFF

j_call: TRBJ1-5
clone_size: .
d_call: .
v_call: TRBV19
cdr3_nt: TGTGCCACCCGAGCCCCCTTTAGCAATCAGCCCCAGCATTTT
cdr3_aa: CATRAPFSNQPQHF

j_call: TRBJ2-7
clone_size: few
d_call: .
v_call: TRBV21-1
cdr3_nt: TGTGCCAGCAGCAAGAGTCACAACGAGGTCGGCTACGAGCAGTACTTC
cdr3_aa: CASSKSHNEVGYEQYF

j_call: TRBJ2-7
clone_size: .
d_call: TRBD1
v_call: TRBV29-1
cdr3_nt: TGCAGCGCCGGGACAGCCTACGAGCAGTACTTC
cdr3_aa: CSAGTAYEQYF

j_call: TRBJ1-3
clone_size: .
d_call: TRBD1
v_call: TRBV10-1
cdr3_nt: TGCGCCAGCAGAAACAGGGGGCCTGGAAACACCATATATTTT
cdr3_aa: CASRNRGPGNTIYF

j_call: TRBJ2-3
clone_size: few
d_call: .
v_call: TRBV18
cdr3_nt: TGTGCCAGCTCAGCCACGGCAGGGGATGCAGATACGCAGTATTTT
cdr3_aa: CASSATAGDADTQYF

j_call: TRBJ2-3
clone_size: few
d_call: TRBD2
v_call: TRBV6-1
cdr3_nt: TGTGCCACCCGAGCGGGAGGGCCCGCAGATACGCAGTATTTT
cdr3_aa: CATRAGGPADTQYF

j_call: TRBJ2-7
clone_size: .
d_call: .
v_call: TRBV6-1
cdr3_nt: TGTGCAGTATTAAGGGGTCTAGACGAGCAGTACTTC
cdr3_aa: CAVLRGLDEQYF

j_call: TRBJ2-7
clone_size: .
d_call: TRBD2
v_call: TRBV11-1
cdr3_nt: TGTGCCAGCAGCCATAGGAGCGGGAGTAACTACGAGCAGTACTTC
cdr3_aa: CASSHRSGSNYEQYF

j_call: TRBJ1-1
clone_size: .
d_call: TRBD1
v_call: TRBV29-1
cdr3_nt: TGCAGCGTAAAGACAGGGGGCGCCACTGAAGCTTTCTTT
cdr3_aa: CSVKTGGATEAFF

j_call: TRBJ2-2
clone_size: once
d_call: .
v_call: TRBV6-1
cdr3_nt: TGTGCCAGCCAGTCTAGCGAGATAAGGCACGGGGAGCTGTTTTTT
cdr3_aa: CASQSSEIRHGELFF

j_call: TRBJ2-2
clone_size: .
d_call: .
v_call: TRBV5-1
cdr3_nt: TGCGCCAGCAGCTCTATGACAGGCAGGACCGGGGAGCTGTTTTTT
cdr3_aa: CASSSMTGRTGELFF

j_call: TRBJ2-7
clone_size: once
d_call: .
v_call: TRBV5-6
cdr3_nt: TGTGCCAGCAGCATGTCCGCGGCCTCCTACGAGCAGTACTTC
cdr3_aa: CASSMSAASYEQYF

j_call: TRBJ1-5
clone_size: .
d_call: .
v_call: TRBV4-1
cdr3_nt: TGCGCCAGCAGCCGACACCGGGACACAGACAATCAGCCCCAGCATTTT
cdr3_aa: CASSRHRDTDNQPQHF

j_call: TRBJ1-1
clone_size: .
d_call: .
v_call: TRBV6-1
cdr3_nt: TGTGCCAGCAATATCGATCTTACTTTCTTT
cdr3_aa: CASNIDLTFF